This entry is about one T cell receptor beta chain. These data are taken from a study of blood T cell repertoires in COVID-19. Using immunoSEQ multiplex PCR, the repertoire was profiled, and TCRdb retains in-frame clones only, with some absent. Here the sample spans fewer than 350,000 clones, about 88% being singletons. V gave up 5 bases and J gave up 0 bases; unmatched junction bases: 7. Germline-derived CDR1 and CDR2 are LNHDA and SQIVND (reference sequence). CDR3 size: 16 residues. The chain recombines TRBV19 with TRBJ1-3; TRBD1 agrees at 7 bases. Source material: PBMCs or T cells enriched from blood (not recorded which). The clonotype comes from a woman aged 25-40 years who had been exposed to COVID-19. This CDR3 is CASSERDSHSGNTIYF. The CDR3 bases are TGTGCCAGTAGTGAAAGGGACAGCCACTCTGGAAACACCATATATTTT.